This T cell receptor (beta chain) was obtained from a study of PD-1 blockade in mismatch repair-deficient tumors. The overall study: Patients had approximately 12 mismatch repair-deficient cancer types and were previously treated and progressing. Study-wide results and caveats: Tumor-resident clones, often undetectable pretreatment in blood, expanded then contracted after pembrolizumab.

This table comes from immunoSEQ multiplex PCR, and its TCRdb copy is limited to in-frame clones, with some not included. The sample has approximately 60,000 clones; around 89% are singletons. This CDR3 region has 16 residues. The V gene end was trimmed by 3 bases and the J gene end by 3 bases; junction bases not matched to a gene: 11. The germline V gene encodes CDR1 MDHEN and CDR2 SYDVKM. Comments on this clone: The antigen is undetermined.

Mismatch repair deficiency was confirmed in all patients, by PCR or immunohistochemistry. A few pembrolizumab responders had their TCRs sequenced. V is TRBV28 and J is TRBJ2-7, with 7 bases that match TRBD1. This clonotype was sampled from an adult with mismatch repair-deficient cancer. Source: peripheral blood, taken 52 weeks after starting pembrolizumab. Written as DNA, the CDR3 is TGTGCCAGCAGTTTGCCTCGACAGGGATATCGCTACGAGCAGTACTTC. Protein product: CASSLPRQGYRYEQYF.